What follows are 28 T cell receptor beta chains derived from one specimen sequenced in a study of blood T cell repertoires in COVID-19. Clones were sequenced by immunoSEQ multiplex PCR, and TCRdb holds only the in-frame ones, with some missing. The repertoire holds approximately 270,000 clones, over 75% seen once, with under 2% in the top ten. The specimen was PBMCs or T cells enriched from blood (not recorded which). The receptors here all came from a man between 40 and 49 years old who had recovered from COVID-19.

V is TRBV6-6 and J is TRBJ1-6; D is perhaps TRBD1 (6 bases). Per the germline V gene, CDR1 is MNHNY and CDR2 is SVGAGI (reference sequence). The V gene lost 5 bases and the J gene lost 8 bases, with 13 bases spanning the gap. The CDR3 is 14 amino acids. The CDR3 reads CASSNRVKDSPLHF. The CDR3 DNA is TGTGCCAGCAGTAACAGGGTTAAGGATTCACCCCTCCACTTT.

This chain connects TRBV9 to TRBJ1-4, with D maybe TRBD1 (6 bases). Trimming shortened V by 3 bases and J by 3 bases, and 18 bases separated the two germline ends. CDR3 length equals 17 residues. Per the germline V gene, CDR1 is SGDLS and CDR2 is YYNGEE. CDR3 DNA sequence: TGTGCCAGCAGCGCGACTCTTAACAGGGTATCTAATGAAAAACTGTTTTTT. Translation gives CASSATLNRVSNEKLFF. The full variable domain, its missing parts supplied by reference TRBV9 and TRBJ1-4, is DSGVTQTPKHLITATGQRVTLRCSPRSGDLSVYWYQQSLDQGLQFLIQYYNGEERAKGNILERFSAQQFPDLHSELNLSSLELGDSALYFCASSATLNRVSNEKLFFGSGTQLSVL.

V is TRBV21-1 and J is TRBJ2-5; whether TRBD2, the table's D call, matches the DNA was not checked. TRBV21-1 represents a pseudogene. The CDR3 is 15 residues long. The chain's CDR3 is CASSKRFLAPETQYF. CDR3 DNA sequence: TGTGCCAGCAGCAAAAGGTTCCTAGCCCCAGAGACCCAGTACTTC.

This chain joins TRBV18 and TRBJ1-5; D uncertain. The V gene's germline CDR1 is KGHSH and CDR2 LQKENI. This CDR3 has 13 amino acids. The ends were cut back, 3 bases at V and 0 bases at J, with 3 bases in the middle. CDR3 in DNA: TGTGCCAGCTCACCGAGTAGCAATCAGCCCCAGCATTTT. The encoded protein is CASSPSSNQPQHF. The complete variable domain, with remaining parts taken from reference TRBV18 and TRBJ1-5, reads NAGVMQNPRHLVRRRGQEARLRCSPMKGHSHVYWYRQLPEEGLKFMVYLQKENIIDESGMPKERFSAEFPKEGPSILRIQQVVRGDSAAYFCASSPSSNQPQHFGDGTRLSIL.

This sequence joins TRBV28 and TRBJ2-1; D is possibly TRBD2 (6 bases). Germline V gene data show CDR1 as MDHEN and CDR2 as SYDVKM. The CDR3 totals 15 residues. Trimming shortened V by 7 bases and J by 1 base, and 14 bases separated the two germline ends. The CDR3 loop is CASTSPGESYNEQFF. As DNA, the CDR3 is TGTGCCAGCACCTCCCCGGGAGAATCCTACAATGAGCAGTTCTTC.

The chain employs TRBV7-2 and TRBJ2-1, with 13 bases aligning to TRBD2. V trimming: 1 base; J trimming: 8 bases; junction bases outside the gene matches: 2. The CDR3 contains 15 residues. The germline gives CDR1 SGHTA, CDR2 FQGNSA. The chain's CDR3 is CASSLGTSGGDEQFF. The CDR3 DNA reads TGTGCCAGCAGCTTAGGGACTAGCGGGGGAGATGAGCAGTTCTTC.

This rearrangement joins TRBV7-3 to TRBJ1-3; 8 bases fit TRBD1. This CDR3 comprises 17 residues. Germline-derived CDR1 and CDR2 are SGHTA and FQGTGA. V shed 1 base, J shed 4 bases, and the junction held 9 bases outside the gene matches. CDR3 in DNA: TGTGCCAGCAGCTTAATGGGGACAGGAGGGAAAGGAAACACCATATATTTT. Translation: CASSLMGTGGKGNTIYF.

The chain joins TRBV11-3 to TRBJ2-3; maybe TRBD1 (6 bases). Germline V gene data show CDR1 as SGHNT and CDR2 as YENEEA. V shed 3 bases and J shed 4 bases, with 17 bases lying between them. The CDR3 loop spans 16 amino acids. CDR3 sequence (DNA): TGTGCCAGCAGCTTGGGCAACAGGGAATCCGCAGATACGCAGTATTTT. It yields the protein CASSLGNRESADTQYF.

As for this clone: Germline is not matched at one junction end, which may reflect a read error. The gene calls are TRBV2 and TRBJ2-3, with 13 positions matching TRBD2. The CDR3 spans 15 residues. Germline assignment: CDR1 SNHLY and CDR2 FYNNEI. The CDR3 bases are TGTGCCAGCAGGGGCCGGACTAGCGGGAGAGATGCGCAGTATTTT. Translation: CASRGRTSGRDAQYF.

The chain combines TRBV29-1 with TRBJ1-3; D unclear. This CDR3 comprises 12 residues. V lost 2 bases and J lost 4, with 6 bases in between. Germline V gene sequence: CDR1 SQVTM, CDR2 ANQGSEA. CDR3 DNA sequence: TGCAGCGTTGAAATCCCGGGAAACACCATATATTTT. The encoded protein is CSVEIPGNTIYF.

This sequence joins TRBV6-5 and TRBJ1-4; 8 positions match TRBD1. The J segment lost 10 bases and the V segment lost 8 bases, leaving 15 bases of the junction unmatched. Germline V lookup: CDR1 MNHEY, CDR2 SVGAGI. The CDR3 runs to 15 residues. The CDR3 coding sequence is TGTGCCAGCGGACTTATCACAGGGGGAGGTGGAAAACTGTTTTTT. It is translated as CASGLITGGGGKLFF.

The chain links TRBV9 to TRBJ1-1, with 7 bases identical to TRBD1. The V gene's germline CDR1 is SGDLS and CDR2 YYNGEE. Losses at the gene ends were 3 bases for V and 0 bases for J; bases not matched to a gene: 5. The CDR3 sequence is 15 residues long. CDR3 nucleotide sequence: TGTGCCAGCAGCGCCAGACAGGGCATGAACACTGAAGCTTTCTTT. Translating gives CASSARQGMNTEAFF.

A word on this clone: The junction and the germline gene differ at one end; a read error may be behind it. CDR3 loop: CASSSGLAVYNEQFF. The CDR3 coding sequence is TGTGCTAGCAGCTCGGGACTAGCGGTGTACAATGAGCAGTTCTTC. The chain links TRBV7-7 to TRBJ2-1, with TRBD2 matching 11 bases. Germline CDR1 is SSHAT and CDR2 is FNYEAQ (reference sequence). The CDR3 consists of 15 residues.

As to this clone: The sample has other DNA sequences that encode this CDR3 too. The V gene is TRBV9, the J gene TRBJ2-3, with D perhaps TRBD2 (7 bases). This CDR3 has 16 residues. Germline V gene sequence: CDR1 SGDLS, CDR2 YYNGEE. Trimming removed 0 bases at V and 1 base at J, with 12 bases between. The CDR3, as DNA: TGTGCCAGCAGCGTAGTTGTCGGGGGGCGCACAGATACGCAGTATTTT. This gives the protein CASSVVVGGRTDTQYF.

The chain links TRBV6-2 or TRBV6-3 to TRBJ2-3; 8 bases match TRBD2. The J segment lost 2 bases and the V segment lost 5 bases, leaving 9 bases of the junction unmatched. Germline V lookup: CDR1 MNHEY, CDR2 SVGEGT. This CDR3 is 16 amino acids long. In nucleotides, the CDR3 is TGTGCCAGCAGTAAAACGACTAGCGATTACACAGATACGCAGTATTTT. Translation gives CASSKTTSDYTDTQYF.

This rearrangement joins TRBV18 to TRBJ1-2; a possible D gene is TRBD1 (5 bases). This CDR3 region has 17 residues. Germline CDR1 is KGHSH and CDR2 is LQKENI. Trimming stripped 3 bases from V and 6 bases from J, with 23 bases between. In nucleotides, the CDR3 is TGTGCCAGCTCACCTCCCGTGCCAGGGACTTCGAGGGATGGCTACACCTTC. Its translation: CASSPPVPGTSRDGYTF.

The J gene is TRBJ1-1, the V gene TRBV18, with 10 nucleotides matching TRBD1. V shed 4 bases and J 3 bases; nucleotides not matched to a gene: 2. The CDR3 extends over 14 amino acids. Germline CDR1 is KGHSH and CDR2 is LQKENI. The CDR3 DNA follows: TGTGCCAGCTCACTTGACAGGGGGCACACTGAAGCTTTCTTT. Amino acids: CASSLDRGHTEAFF.

V is TRBV7-3 and J is TRBJ1-6; no firm D call. The V end was cut by 5 bases, the J end by 6 bases, with 5 bases between. CDR1 SGHTA and CDR2 FQGTGA come from the germline V gene. The CDR3 is 12 amino acids. The CDR3 sequence: CASSAGNSPLHF. The DNA for the CDR3 is TGTGCCAGCAGCGCCGGTAATTCACCCCTCCACTTT.

In regard to this clone: Compared with germline, one end of the junction differs, possibly owing to a read error. The V gene is TRBV7-7, the J gene TRBJ2-7; 10 nucleotides align to TRBD1. The CDR3 consists of 16 residues. CDR1 is SSHAT and CDR2 is FNYEAQ in the germline V gene (reference sequence). CDR3 residues: CASSLAPSGTGAEQYF. The CDR3 coding sequence is TGTGCTAGCAGCTTAGCTCCCAGCGGGACAGGGGCCGAGCAGTACTTC.

V gene TRBV28 combines with J gene TRBJ2-7, with 9 positions matching TRBD2. The CDR3 is made up of 15 amino acids. Per the germline V gene, CDR1 is MDHEN and CDR2 is SYDVKM. V dropped 6 bases and J dropped 0; count of bases not matched to a gene: 6. In nucleotides, the CDR3 is TGTGCCAGCAGGTATAGCGGGAGTACCTCCTACGAGCAGTACTTC. Translation gives CASRYSGSTSYEQYF.

The CDR3 DNA follows: TGTGCCAGCAGCCAAGGGACCTCCGGGGGGGAAAAACTGTTTTTT. This encodes CASSQGTSGGEKLFF. The chain has TRBV3-1 (or the pseudogene TRBV3-2) and TRBJ1-4; D perhaps matches TRBD1 (5 bases). CDR3 length: 15 amino acids. The germline CDR1 and CDR2 sequences are LGHDT and YNNKEL (reference sequence). V was shortened by 1 base and J by 8 bases, with 14 bases between the two germline ends.

The CDR3 nucleotides read TGTGCCAGCAGCCTCGCGGAGGCCGCTGAAGCTTTCTTT. Amino acids: CASSLAEAAEAFF. V gene TRBV11-2 combines with J gene TRBJ1-1; D remains ambiguous. Germline loops: CDR1 SGHAT, CDR2 FQNNGV. V lost 5 bases, J lost 6 bases, and 13 bases lay in between. The CDR3 runs to 13 residues.

The chain combines TRBV4-1 with TRBJ1-4; TRBD1 matches 7 bases. The CDR3 has 15 amino acids. Looked up from germline, CDR1 is MGHRA and CDR2 is YSYEKL. V gave up 5 bases and J gave up 5 bases; unmatched junction bases: 8. The CDR3 protein is CASSYSGTANEKLFF. DNA of the CDR3: TGCGCCAGCAGCTATTCCGGGACAGCAAATGAAAAACTGTTTTTT.

This clone was seen only once. CDR3 coding DNA: TGCAGTGCTAGTACCGGAGGGCCCCAGCATTTT. This encodes CSASTGGPQHF. J is TRBJ1-5 and V is TRBV20-1; D is uncertain. This CDR3 spans 11 amino acids. Germline values: CDR1 DFQATT, CDR2 SNEGSKA (reference sequence). Trimming removed 3 bases at V and 9 bases at J, with 9 bases between.

The chain has TRBV18 and TRBJ2-2; D might be TRBD2 (6 bases). Germline V lookup: CDR1 KGHSH, CDR2 LQKENI. Between the trimmed V and J ends, which lost 1 base and 8 bases, there was a span of 14 bases. CDR3 length: 15 amino acids. The CDR3 region is CASSPLAARWGELFF. CDR3 DNA: TGTGCCAGCTCACCACTAGCGGCCCGCTGGGGGGAGCTGTTTTTT.

CDR3 bases: TGTGCCAGCAGCTCGCCGGGACAGGGGGCGAGTAGGGTGGAACTGTTTTTT. Amino acid sequence: CASSSPGQGASRVELFF. The rearrangement links TRBV5-4 to TRBJ1-4, with TRBD1 matching 12 bases. The V and J ends lost 3 bases and 12 bases, in that order; junction bases with no gene match: 15. CDR3 size: 17 residues. Germline V gene data show CDR1 as SGHNT and CDR2 as YYREEE (reference sequence).

This clone has a single count. The chain employs TRBV12-3 or TRBV12-4 and TRBJ2-2; TRBD2 matches at 7 bases. V shed 5 bases and J 10 bases; nucleotides not matched to a gene: 4. This CDR3 has 12 residues. This CDR3 reads CASSLLAAELFF. The CDR3 DNA reads TGTGCCAGCAGTCTTCTAGCGGCGGAGCTGTTTTTT.

The chain links TRBV19 to TRBJ1-2; TRBD1 matches at 9 bases. V shed 5 bases and J 6 bases; nucleotides not matched to a gene: 7. This CDR3 is 14 amino acids long. In germline, CDR1 is LNHDA, CDR2 SQIVND (reference sequence). The CDR3 nucleotides are TGTGCCAGTAGTGTGGGACAGGGCAGGGATGGCTACACCTTC. Amino acids: CASSVGQGRDGYTF. The full variable domain, completed using reference TRBV19 and TRBJ1-2, is DGGITQSPKYLFRKEGQNVTLSCEQNLNHDAMYWYRQDPGQGLRLIYYSQIVNDFQKGDIAEGYSVSREKKESFPLTVTSAQKNPTAFYLCASSVGQGRDGYTFGSGTRLTVV.